This TCR beta chain was identified during a study of cytomegalovirus exposure and HLA in healthy donors. On this clone itself: What it binds is unknown.

Findings and caveats of the study: The availability of immune exposure information extended only to CMV serostatus. A missense DCLRE1C variant was associated with V- and J-gene trimming of TCR beta chains in a later analysis, and an independent cohort replicated the association.

In the PCR, 60 Vbeta and 13 Jbeta primers were used. Method: immunoSEQ multiplex PCR; TCRdb's copy keeps in-frame clones and lacks some. The sample holds approximately 95,000 clones; approximately 81% are singletons and the top ten take about 4%. The V segment lost 4 bases and the J segment 3 bases; nucleotides outside the gene matches: 3. CDR3 size: 13 residues. The germline V gene has CDR1 MGHRA and CDR2 YSYEKL. The sample was PBMCs. The rearrangement joins TRBV4-1 to TRBJ2-7, with 7 bases fitting TRBD1. The clonotype comes from a middle-aged woman in good health and CMV-seropositive. The CDR3 reads CASSPTGNYEQYF. The CDR3 DNA reads TGCGCCAGCAGCCCGACAGGGAACTACGAGCAGTACTTC.